These T cell receptor beta chains were read from a single sample in a study of patients and donors after allogeneic stem cell transplantation. TCRdb reprocessed the RT-PCR reads via MiXCR and lists one record per CDR3 protein. Of roughly 150,000 distinct CDR3 sequences in the sample, 24% are singletons; the top ten hold 25% to 30%. Source material: blood, either unsorted or a sorted T cell fraction (not recorded which). These receptors were collected from a human donor who was either an allogeneic HSCT recipient or a stem cell or donor lymphocyte infusion donor (not recorded which). It is not recorded whose cells these are; they may come from a transplant donor. The CDR3 runs from the conserved cysteine through the conserved F or W. A D gene is named only where the DNA matches it firmly. Clone size, where shown, is once, few, many, or a class for clones that have expanded.

TRBV21-1	TRBJ2-2	few	.	17	TGTGCCAGCAGCTTATGGACAGGGGCCAGCTCCGGCGGGGAGCTGTTTTTT	CASSLWTGASSGGELFF
TRBV5-1	TRBJ2-4	few	TRBD1	15	TGCGCCAGCAGCGCCGACAGGGTGGCCAAAAACATTCAGTACTTC	CASSADRVAKNIQYF
TRBV6-5	TRBJ2-7	.	.	15	TGTGCCAGCAGTTACGAACAGGCCCCTTTTTACGAGCAGTACTTC	CASSYEQAPFYEQYF
TRBV12-3/TRBV12-4	TRBJ2-1	few	TRBD2	15	TGTGCCAGCAGTTTGTTGAGCGGGAGGAACAATGAGCAGTTCTTC	CASSLLSGRNNEQFF
TRBV5-1	TRBJ2-7	few	.	16	TGCGCCAGCAGCTTGTTCTTCAGGGAACCGGTCTACGAGCAGTACTTC	CASSLFFREPVYEQYF
TRBV15	TRBJ1-2	few	.	13	TGTGCCACCAGCACGGGGACGAACTATGGCTACACCTTC	CATSTGTNYGYTF
TRBV27	TRBJ1-2	many	.	13	TGTGCCAGCAGGTTAACAGGAGCCTATGGCTACACCTTC	CASRLTGAYGYTF
TRBV18	TRBJ2-2	.	TRBD1	16	TGTGCCAGCTCCCCAGCACAGGGGCTTACCACCGGGGAGCTGTTTTTT	CASSPAQGLTTGELFF
TRBV30	TRBJ1-2	few	.	11	TGTGCCTGGTCCTACACAGGGTCTTACACCTTC	CAWSYTGSYTF
TRBV29-1	TRBJ1-5	many	.	12	TGCAGCGTTGAGTCGGGGTTCGGGCCCCAGCATTTT	CSVESGFGPQHF
TRBV20-1	TRBJ1-1	.	.	13	TGCAGTGCTAGTCCGATAGACTACACTGAAGCTTTCTTT	CSASPIDYTEAFF
TRBV10-3	TRBJ2-3	.	TRBD2	14	TGTGCCATCACAAGCGGGGGGCCAGTAGATACGCAGTATTTT	CAITSGGPVDTQYF
TRBV12-3/TRBV12-4	TRBJ1-5	many	.	14	TGTGCCAGCAGTTCCTTGGGGGGCTGGCAGCCCCAGCATTTT	CASSSLGGWQPQHF
TRBV11-2	TRBJ2-2	.	.	14	TGTGCCAGCATTAGGGCCCAGAAGGGAGGGGAGCTGTTTTTT	CASIRAQKGGELFF
TRBV6-5	TRBJ2-3	.	.	14	TGTGCCAGTACTCGACGGGTCAGCACAGATACGCAGTATTTT	CASTRRVSTDTQYF
TRBV5-1	TRBJ2-1	.	TRBD2	15	TGCGCCAGCAGTCCCGGGACTAGCGGGATTAATGAGCAGTTCTTC	CASSPGTSGINEQFF
TRBV12-3/TRBV12-4	TRBJ1-5	.	.	13	TGTGCCAGCGATGCGAAAAGCAATCAGCCCCAGCATTTT	CASDAKSNQPQHF
TRBV6-5	TRBJ1-2	few	.	13	TGTGCCAGCAGTTATTCGGCAAACTATGGCTACACCTTC	CASSYSANYGYTF
TRBV5-1	TRBJ1-2	.	TRBD1	16	TGCGCCAGCAGCGTCTTCCGGGACAGCACTAACTATGGCTACACCTTC	CASSVFRDSTNYGYTF
TRBV12-3/TRBV12-4	TRBJ2-7	.	TRBD2	14	TGTGCCAGCAGTTTAGCAGGGGACTACTACGAGCAGTACTTC	CASSLAGDYYEQYF
TRBV7-2	TRBJ1-4	few	.	15	TGTGCCAGCAGCTTTTCAGGTGCAACTAATGAAAAACTGTTTTTT	CASSFSGATNEKLFF
TRBV25-1	TRBJ1-2	few	.	12	TGTGCCAGCAGTGATGGGTTGAGTGGCTACACCTTC	CASSDGLSGYTF
TRBV25-1	TRBJ2-7	.	TRBD1	13	TGTGCCAGCAGTGAATCACAGGGGCACGAGCAGTACTTC	CASSESQGHEQYF
TRBV29-1	TRBJ2-2	.	.	12	TGCAGCGTTTTGGCGAACACCGGGGAGCTGTTTTTT	CSVLANTGELFF
TRBV2	TRBJ1-1	.	TRBD1	14	TGTGCCAGCAGCGGACAGGGGTCGGGCACTGAAGCTTTCTTT	CASSGQGSGTEAFF
TRBV12-3/TRBV12-4	TRBJ1-1	many	.	12	TGTGCCAGCAGTTGGGGGGGCACTGAAGCTTTCTTT	CASSWGGTEAFF